The next 11 T cell receptor beta chains were all read from a single sample in a study of T cell responses to AZD1222 COVID-19 vaccine. Using immunoSEQ multiplex PCR, the repertoire was profiled, and TCRdb retains in-frame clones only, with some absent. The sample has 120,000 or so clones; around 87% are singletons. The material sequenced was peripheral blood, taken on day 0 of AZD1222 vaccination. These receptors were collected from an adult in good health.

J is TRBJ2-1 and V is TRBV5-1; 7 bases align to TRBD2. The CDR3 sequence is 16 residues long. CDR1 SGHRS and CDR2 YFSETQ come from the germline V gene. The V gene end was trimmed by 0 bases and the J gene end by 7 bases; junction bases not matched to a gene: 10. The CDR3 DNA reads as TGCGCCAGCAGCTTGGCCGAGACTAGCATTCGGAATGAGCAGTTCTTC. It yields the protein CASSLAETSIRNEQFF.

The V and J genes are TRBV19 and TRBJ1-5; D ambiguous. Germline lookup yields CDR1 LNHDA and CDR2 SQIVND (reference sequence). The CDR3 contains 14 residues. The V end was cut by 8 bases, the J end by 1 base, with 12 bases between. CDR3 in DNA: TGTGCCAGTCCCCCGTTGGGGAGCAATCAGCCCCAGCATTTT. This encodes CASPPLGSNQPQHF.

The chain is built from TRBV12-3 or TRBV12-4 and TRBJ1-1; no reliable D call. Trimming cost V 0 bases and J 7 bases, with 9 bases left between them. This CDR3 has 13 amino acids. CDR3 bases: TGTGCCAGCAGTTTAGCGCGAGGTTATGAAGCTTTCTTT. Translated, it gives CASSLARGYEAFF.

The gene calls are TRBV27 and TRBJ2-6, with D unresolved. Germline V gene data show CDR1 as MNHEY and CDR2 as SMNVEV (reference sequence). V shed 5 bases and J shed 1 base, with 9 bases lying between them. There are 15 residues in the CDR3. The CDR3 DNA reads TGTGCCAGCAGTCCCGGATGGTCTGGGGCCAACGTCCTGACTTTC. It codes for CASSPGWSGANVLTF.

The chain carries TRBV7-9 and TRBJ2-1, with 12 nucleotides matching TRBD2. The CDR3 covers 17 residues. Germline assignment: CDR1 SEHNR and CDR2 FQNEAQ (reference sequence). The V segment lost 5 bases and the J segment 0 bases; nucleotides outside the gene matches: 5. The CDR3 DNA reads TGTGCCAGCAGCGGGGCTAGCGGGGGGGGCTCCTACAATGAGCAGTTCTTC. Its translation is CASSGASGGGSYNEQFF.

V is TRBV7-6 and J is TRBJ1-5; 7 bases agree with TRBD1. With 2 bases clipped from V and 1 base from J, the junction kept 5 bases outside the gene matches. CDR3 length: 16 amino acids. Looked up from germline, CDR1 is SGHVS and CDR2 is FNYEAQ. CDR3 nucleotide sequence: TGTGCCAGCAGCTTATACGACAGGGAGAGCAATCAGCCCCAGCATTTT. It yields the protein CASSLYDRESNQPQHF.

The chain combines TRBV5-4 with TRBJ2-7; 7 nucleotides agree with TRBD2. Trimming took 3 bases from V and 7 from J; bases not matched to a gene: 10. Per the germline V gene, CDR1 is SGHNT and CDR2 is YYREEE (reference sequence). The CDR3 totals 14 residues. The CDR3 sequence is CASSYLGLAGEQYF. CDR3 nucleotides: TGTGCCAGCAGCTACCTAGGGTTAGCGGGTGAGCAGTACTTC.

This sequence joins TRBV27 and TRBJ2-7; 9 bases map to TRBD1. V was clipped by 4 bases and J by 2 bases; unmatched bases: 9. CDR3 size: 16 residues. Per the germline V gene, CDR1 is MNHEY and CDR2 is SMNVEV (reference sequence). The CDR3 spells CASSYLPRTGAYEQYF. The CDR3 coding sequence is TGTGCCAGCAGTTACCTCCCGAGGACAGGGGCCTACGAGCAGTACTTC.

The rearrangement joins TRBV11-2 to TRBJ1-1, with 7 bases aligning to TRBD1. CDR1 is SGHAT and CDR2 is FQNNGV in the germline V gene. This CDR3 is 15 amino acids long. V lost 2 bases, J lost 2 bases, and 5 bases stayed unmatched. CDR3: CASSLTPGGNTEAFF. DNA for the CDR3: TGTGCCAGCAGCTTAACTCCAGGGGGAAACACTGAAGCTTTCTTT.

The chain links TRBV7-9 to TRBJ2-4; D perhaps matches TRBD2 (6 bases). Germline CDR1 reads SEHNR; CDR2 reads FQNEAQ (reference sequence). With 5 bases removed from V and 1 base from J, the gap between germline ends came to 9 bases. This CDR3 contains 14 residues. The chain's CDR3 is CASSAEGAKNIQYF. CDR3 DNA sequence: TGTGCCAGCAGCGCGGAGGGGGCCAAAAACATTCAGTACTTC.

This chain links TRBV4-1 with TRBJ2-7; TRBD2 might be the D (6 bases). Trimming cost V 5 bases and J 7 bases, with 15 bases left between them. The CDR3 has 13 amino acids. CDR1 MGHRA and CDR2 YSYEKL come from the germline V gene. As DNA, the CDR3 is TGCGCCAGCAGCACTGGGATGGGGAGGGAGCAGTACTTC. Its translation is CASSTGMGREQYF.